This TCR beta chain appears in the sequencing data of a study of blood T cells in healthy people across ages. Together with a sample-barcoded 5' primer, a J-beta primer mix was included in a second PCR lasting 7 to 11 cycles. Each cDNA molecule was tagged by a template-switch adaptor with 12 random nucleotides. TCRdb re-analysed the 5' RACE reads in MiXCR, keeping a single row per CDR3 protein. The profile shows roughly 680,000 distinct CDR3 sequences, around 52% of them singletons. A note on this clonotype: No antigen is known for it.

Study-wide results and caveats: Expanded clonotype changes were possibly confounded by unknown donor CMV status. A strong correlation was seen between TCR beta diversity and naive T cell percentage.

Germline V gene sequence: CDR1 ENHRY, CDR2 SYGVKD. This CDR3 spans 16 amino acids. V shed 4 bases, J shed 2 bases, and the junction held 4 bases outside the gene matches. The sequence was obtained from a woman older than 75 in good health. The source material was blood. The chain couples TRBV10-3 to TRBJ2-1; 11 bases align to TRBD2. Here the CDR3 DNA reads TGTGCCATCAGTGCCCCTAGCGGGGGGACCTACAATGAGCAGTTCTTC. Translation: CAISAPSGGTYNEQFF.